This TCR beta chain stems from a study of CD8 T cells in ankylosing spondylitis. This clonotype was counted only a few times. TCRdb itself ran the 5' RACE reads through MiXCR, one entry per CDR3 protein. The sample lists about 160,000 distinct CDR3 sequences, under 55% occurring once. This TCR derives from a male donor with ankylosing spondylitis. Sequencing used synovial fluid, either unsorted or a sorted T cell fraction (not recorded which).

CDR3 coding DNA: TGTGCCATCAGCCACCCGGGACTCGCTGGGGGCACAGATACGCAGTATTTT. Encoded protein: CAISHPGLAGGTDTQYF. This chain links TRBV10-3 with TRBJ2-3; a possible D gene is TRBD2 (6 bases). Germline CDR1 reads ENHRY; CDR2 reads SYGVKD. The CDR3 is 17 residues long. V lost 6 bases and J lost 1, with 20 bases in between.